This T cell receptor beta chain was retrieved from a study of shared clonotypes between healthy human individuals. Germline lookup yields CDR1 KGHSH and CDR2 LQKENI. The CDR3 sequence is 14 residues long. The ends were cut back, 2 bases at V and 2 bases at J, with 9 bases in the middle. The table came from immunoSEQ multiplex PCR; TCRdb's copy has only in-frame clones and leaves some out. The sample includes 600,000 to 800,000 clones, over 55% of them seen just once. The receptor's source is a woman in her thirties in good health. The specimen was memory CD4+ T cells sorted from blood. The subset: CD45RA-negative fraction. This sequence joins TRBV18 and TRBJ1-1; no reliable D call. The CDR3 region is CASSPAALNTEAFF. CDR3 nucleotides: TGTGCCAGCTCACCAGCAGCGCTTAACACTGAAGCTTTCTTT.